Below are 13 T cell receptor beta chains sequenced from a single sample in a study of technical replicates of blood from a handful of donors. Clones were sequenced by immunoSEQ multiplex PCR, and TCRdb holds only the in-frame ones, with some missing. The sample yields 65,000 to 80,000 clones, 85% to 95% seen once. Input material: T cells isolated from PBMCs. The receptor source for this set is a human donor in good health.

This chain connects TRBV10-3 to TRBJ1-1, with no clear D. The CDR3 spans 14 residues. Germline-derived CDR1 and CDR2 are ENHRY and SYGVKD. The V gene lost 0 bases and the J gene lost 4 bases, with 9 bases spanning the gap. The DNA of the CDR3 is TGTGCCATCAGTGAGTCAAGCGCAACCACTGAAGCTTTCTTT. Its protein product is CAISESSATTEAFF.

The chain recombines TRBV11-2 with TRBJ1-2; D might be TRBD1 (5 bases). The germline gives CDR1 SGHAT, CDR2 FQNNGV. Trimming removed 3 bases at V and 3 bases at J, with 14 bases between. The CDR3 has 15 residues. The CDR3 loop is CASSLSVRQYYGYTF. The CDR3 DNA reads as TGTGCCAGCAGCTTGAGTGTTAGACAGTACTATGGCTACACCTTC.

V usage is TRBV7-2 and J usage is TRBJ2-5; 13 bases agree with TRBD2. This CDR3 region has 16 residues. Germline CDR1 reads SGHTA; CDR2 reads FQGNSA. Trimming took 5 bases from V and 4 from J; bases not matched to a gene: 7. This chain's CDR3 is CASSPRLAGGLETQYF. The CDR3 region has the DNA TGTGCCAGCAGCCCGCGACTAGCGGGAGGTTTAGAGACCCAGTACTTC.

The chain uses TRBV10-2 and TRBJ2-1; tentatively, D is TRBD1 (6 bases). The ends were cut back, 1 base at V and 2 bases at J, with 9 bases in the middle. Germline CDR1 WSHSY, CDR2 SAAADI. The CDR3 is made up of 15 amino acids. CDR3 coding DNA: TGCGCCAGCAGTGAGTGGCAGGGGACCTACAATGAGCAGTTCTTC. This encodes CASSEWQGTYNEQFF.

V is TRBV7-3 and J is TRBJ2-7, with 7 bases aligning to TRBD1. J gave up 6 bases and V 5 bases, and 7 bases lay outside the gene matches. The length of the CDR3 is 13 residues. The germline gives CDR1 SGHTA, CDR2 FQGTGA. The CDR3 DNA follows: TGTGCCAGCAGCCCGGGACAGTGGGGCGAGCAGTACTTC. As protein: CASSPGQWGEQYF.

The rearrangement uses TRBV11-3 and TRBJ2-2; D is uncertain. V gave up 2 bases and J gave up 3 bases, with 16 bases separating them. The CDR3 is 17 amino acids. Germline values: CDR1 SGHNT, CDR2 YENEEA. CDR3: CASSLLPQPEDTGELFF. The CDR3 bases are TGTGCCAGCAGCTTACTCCCCCAACCAGAGGACACCGGGGAGCTGTTTTTT.

J is TRBJ2-2 and V is TRBV4-3, with 7 bases that match TRBD2. This CDR3 region has 14 residues. J lost 6 bases, V lost 1 base, and 2 bases had no gene match. The germline V gene encodes CDR1 LGHNA and CDR2 YSLEER. CDR3 region: CASSQAGGSGELFF. CDR3 in DNA: TGCGCCAGCAGCCAAGCCGGGGGGTCCGGGGAGCTGTTTTTT.

This sequence joins TRBV19 and TRBJ1-2; 7 positions match TRBD1. The CDR3 is 17 residues long. J lost 4 bases, V lost 6 bases, and 17 bases had no gene match. From germline, CDR1 is LNHDA and CDR2 SQIVND (reference sequence). The CDR3 spells CASSPITRTGVVYGYTF. CDR3 in DNA: TGTGCCAGTAGCCCAATTACTCGGACAGGAGTCGTCTATGGCTACACCTTC.

This clone was detected once. V usage is TRBV7-8 and J usage is TRBJ1-1, with TRBD1 matching 7 bases. Per germline, CDR1 SGHVS and CDR2 FQNEAQ. V shed 5 bases, J shed 1 base, and the junction held 7 bases outside the gene matches. This CDR3 is 15 amino acids long. CDR3 sequence: CASSPQGGGNTEAFF. CDR3 nucleotides: TGTGCCAGCAGCCCACAAGGGGGCGGGAACACTGAAGCTTTCTTT.

The rearrangement links TRBV19 to TRBJ2-7; D unresolved. Per the germline V gene, CDR1 is LNHDA and CDR2 is SQIVND (reference sequence). The CDR3 is 13 amino acids. Trimming pared 1 base from V and 2 bases from J, leaving 6 bases between. Written as DNA, the CDR3 is TGTGCCAGTAGTATAGGTACTACCTACGAGCAGTACTTC. Translation gives CASSIGTTYEQYF.

The chain carries TRBV7-9 and TRBJ1-1, with D uncertain. This CDR3 is built from 12 residues. The germline V and J ends were trimmed by 1 base and 7 bases, with 7 bases remaining between them. Germline V gene data show CDR1 as SEHNR and CDR2 as FQNEAQ (reference sequence). The CDR3: CASSLGGFEAFF. Written as DNA, the CDR3 is TGTGCCAGCAGCTTAGGAGGCTTTGAAGCTTTCTTT.

This clone was picked up one time. The chain links TRBV18 to TRBJ1-1, with a tentative D call TRBD1 (5 bases). The CDR3 runs 18 residues. The V end lost 5 bases, the J end lost 4 bases, and 26 bases lay between the germline ends. CDR1 is KGHSH, CDR2 LQKENI, per germline. CDR3 protein: CASSTNDKFRESVTEAFF. DNA for the CDR3: TGTGCCAGCTCAACCAACGACAAATTCAGGGAATCGGTCACTGAAGCTTTCTTT. Full variable domain (missing parts from reference TRBV18 and TRBJ1-1): NAGVMQNPRHLVRRRGQEARLRCSPMKGHSHVYWYRQLPEEGLKFMVYLQKENIIDESGMPKERFSAEFPKEGPSILRIQQVVRGDSAAYFCASSTNDKFRESVTEAFFGQGTRLTVV.

This clone was detected only once. This rearrangement joins TRBV7-9 to TRBJ1-1; D is unresolved. V was clipped by 1 base and J by 3 bases, with 6 bases between them. Germline V gene data show CDR1 as SEHNR and CDR2 as FQNEAQ (reference sequence). The length of the CDR3 is 13 residues. DNA of the CDR3: TGTGCCAGCAGCTTAGACAGCTACACTGAAGCTTTCTTT. Translating gives CASSLDSYTEAFF.